The 10 T cell receptor beta chains reported below all come from one sample, sequenced in a study of cytomegalovirus exposure and HLA in healthy donors. With 60 Vbeta and 13 Jbeta primers, the PCR was carried out. The data were produced by immunoSEQ multiplex PCR, yet TCRdb's version contains in-frame clones alone and is incomplete. This sample's table has 100,000 to 150,000 clones. Sequenced sample: PBMCs. Receptor source: a woman aged 40 to 50 in good health and CMV-seronegative.

V gene TRBV28 combines with J gene TRBJ1-2, with TRBD1 matching over 9 bases. The J segment lost 3 bases and the V segment lost 6 bases, leaving 8 bases of the junction unmatched. The CDR3 has 15 residues. Germline loops: CDR1 MDHEN, CDR2 SYDVKM. The CDR3 DNA reads TGTGCCAGCAGCCAAACAGGGGGCGTGGACTATGGCTACACCTTC. Translated, it gives CASSQTGGVDYGYTF.

J is TRBJ2-6 and V is TRBV9; 12 bases map to TRBD1. Germline trimming cut 4 bases from V and 4 bases from J; bases unmatched to any gene: 12. This CDR3 has 19 residues. CDR1 SGDLS and CDR2 YYNGEE come from the germline V gene. DNA for the CDR3: TGTGCCAGCAGCCCCCGAGTGGGACAGGGGGCGTGGGGGGCCAACGTCCTGACTTTC. This codes for CASSPRVGQGAWGANVLTF.

CDR3 DNA sequence: TGTGCCAGCAGCCGGGGACAGAAGCAAGCTTTCTTT. As protein: CASSRGQKQAFF. The chain combines TRBV7-9 with TRBJ1-1, with 7 bases matching TRBD1. CDR1 SEHNR and CDR2 FQNEAQ come from the germline V gene (reference sequence). V shed 5 bases and J 9 bases; nucleotides not matched to a gene: 6. This CDR3 has 12 residues.

This chain uses TRBV10-3 with TRBJ1-1; D gene ambiguous. Germline V lookup: CDR1 ENHRY, CDR2 SYGVKD. The CDR3 contains 13 residues. V was clipped by 4 bases and J by 1 base, with 7 bases between them. CDR3 amino acids: CAISGRENTEAFF. CDR3 DNA: TGTGCCATCAGTGGACGGGAGAACACTGAAGCTTTCTTT.

The chain employs TRBV5-4 and TRBJ1-3; D unresolved. The CDR3 runs to 15 residues. Deletions cut 5 bases from V and 0 bases from J, with 12 bases between. In germline, CDR1 is SGHNT, CDR2 YYREEE (reference sequence). The CDR3 DNA is TGTGCCAGCAGTCCCGACATTCTCTCTGGAAACACCATATATTTT. Its protein is CASSPDILSGNTIYF.

V usage is TRBV9 and J usage is TRBJ2-5, with 14 bases aligning to TRBD2. The CDR3 loop spans 15 amino acids. Germline CDR1 SGDLS, CDR2 YYNGEE. V trimming: 3 bases; J trimming: 6 bases; junction bases outside the gene matches: 4. Here the CDR3 reads CASSAGTSGGQTQYF. Here the CDR3 DNA reads TGTGCCAGCAGCGCAGGGACTAGCGGGGGCCAGACCCAGTACTTC.

The J gene is TRBJ2-7, the V gene TRBV6-5; 9 nucleotides match TRBD1. CDR3 length equals 14 residues. V shed 5 bases and J 5 bases; nucleotides not matched to a gene: 7. Per the germline V gene, CDR1 is MNHEY and CDR2 is SVGAGI. The CDR3 nucleotides read TGTGCCAGCAGTGAATACGGGACAGGGAACGAGCAGTACGTC. Amino acids: CASSEYGTGNEQYV.

The gene calls are TRBV4-2 and TRBJ2-2; 7 bases agree with TRBD1. CDR1 is LGHNA, CDR2 YNFKEQ, per germline. The J segment lost 2 bases and the V segment lost 3 bases, leaving 3 bases of the junction unmatched. The CDR3 loop spans 15 amino acids. DNA for the CDR3: TGTGCCAGCAGCCACGGGACAGCCAACACCGGGGAGCTGTTTTTT. Encoded protein: CASSHGTANTGELFF.

The gene calls are TRBV7-6 and TRBJ1-1; D unresolved. CDR3 size: 11 residues. Trimming removed 10 bases from V and 5 bases from J, with 11 bases in between. Germline loops: CDR1 SGHVS, CDR2 FNYEAQ. The CDR3 here is CAIRDQTEAFF. CDR3 DNA: TGTGCCATCCGGGATCAGACTGAAGCTTTCTTT.

The chain carries TRBV7-3 and TRBJ2-1, with TRBD2 as a possible D gene (6 bases). The CDR3 covers 12 residues. The V gene lost 4 bases and the J gene lost 6 bases, with 7 bases spanning the gap. Germline V gene data show CDR1 as SGHTA and CDR2 as FQGTGA. The CDR3 DNA follows: TGTGCCAGCAGCTACGGGGGCAATGAGCAGTTCTTC. It is translated as CASSYGGNEQFF.